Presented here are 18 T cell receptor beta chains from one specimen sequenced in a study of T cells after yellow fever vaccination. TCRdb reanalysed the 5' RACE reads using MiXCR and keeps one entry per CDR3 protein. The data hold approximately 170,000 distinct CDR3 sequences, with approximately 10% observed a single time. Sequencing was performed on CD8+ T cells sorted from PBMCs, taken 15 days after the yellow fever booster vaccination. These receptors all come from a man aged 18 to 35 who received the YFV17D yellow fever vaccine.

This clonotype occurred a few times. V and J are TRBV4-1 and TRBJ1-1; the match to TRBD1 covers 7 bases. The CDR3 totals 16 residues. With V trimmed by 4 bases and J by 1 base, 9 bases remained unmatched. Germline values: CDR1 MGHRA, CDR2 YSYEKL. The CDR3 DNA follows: TGCGCCAGCAGCCCACCCCCCAGGGGGAAGAACACTGAAGCTTTCTTT. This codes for CASSPPPRGKNTEAFF.

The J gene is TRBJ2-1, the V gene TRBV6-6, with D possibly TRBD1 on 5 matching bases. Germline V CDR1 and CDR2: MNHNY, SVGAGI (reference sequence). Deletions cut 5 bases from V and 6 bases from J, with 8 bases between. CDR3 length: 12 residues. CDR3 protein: CASSVDSNEQFF. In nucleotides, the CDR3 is TGTGCCAGCAGTGTCGACAGCAATGAGCAGTTCTTC.

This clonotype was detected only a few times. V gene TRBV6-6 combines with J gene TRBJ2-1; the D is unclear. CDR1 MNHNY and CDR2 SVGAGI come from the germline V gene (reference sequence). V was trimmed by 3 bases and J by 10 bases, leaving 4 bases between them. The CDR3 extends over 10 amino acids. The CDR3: CASSYKEQFF. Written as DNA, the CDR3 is TGTGCCAGCAGTTATAAAGAGCAGTTCTTC.

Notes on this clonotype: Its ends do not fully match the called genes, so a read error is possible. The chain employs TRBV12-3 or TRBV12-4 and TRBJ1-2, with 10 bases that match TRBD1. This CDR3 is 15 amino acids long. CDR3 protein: CASSLLPGQGHRMRF. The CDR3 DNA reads TGTGCCAGCAGCTTACTTCCGGGACAGGGGCACCGGATGAGATTC.

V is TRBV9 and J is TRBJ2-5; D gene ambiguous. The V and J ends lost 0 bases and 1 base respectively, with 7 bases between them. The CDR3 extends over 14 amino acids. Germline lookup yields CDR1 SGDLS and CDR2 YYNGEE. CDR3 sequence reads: CASSVEGRQETQYF. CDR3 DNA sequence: TGTGCCAGCAGCGTAGAAGGGCGCCAAGAGACCCAGTACTTC. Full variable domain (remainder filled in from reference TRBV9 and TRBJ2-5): DSGVTQTPKHLITATGQRVTLRCSPRSGDLSVYWYQQSLDQGLQFLIQYYNGEERAKGNILERFSAQQFPDLHSELNLSSLELGDSALYFCASSVEGRQETQYFGPGTRLLVL.

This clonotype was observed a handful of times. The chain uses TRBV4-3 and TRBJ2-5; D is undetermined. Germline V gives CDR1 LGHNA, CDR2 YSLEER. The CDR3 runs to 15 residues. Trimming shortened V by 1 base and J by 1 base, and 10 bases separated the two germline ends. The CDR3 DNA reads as TGCGCCAGCAGCCAAGGGGCTGCCCTCCAAGAGACCCAGTACTTC. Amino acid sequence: CASSQGAALQETQYF.

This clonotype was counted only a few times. CDR3 sequence (DNA): TGTGCCAGCAGCAGATACACAGGGGGGGATTCACCCCTCCACTTT. Its translation is CASSRYTGGDSPLHF. The chain combines TRBV4-2 with TRBJ1-6, with 8 nucleotides matching TRBD1. The J segment lost 8 bases and the V segment lost 5 bases, leaving 8 bases of the junction unmatched. The germline V gene encodes CDR1 LGHNA and CDR2 YNFKEQ. CDR3 length: 15 amino acids.

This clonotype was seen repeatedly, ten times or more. As DNA, the CDR3 is TGTGCCAGCAGTTACGGGGCGTGGGAGCAGTACTTC. This translates into CASSYGAWEQYF. This chain links TRBV6-2 or TRBV6-3 with TRBJ2-7, with D possibly TRBD1 on 5 matching bases. Germline V gene lookup returns CDR1 MNHEY and CDR2 SVGEGT. Between the trimmed V and J ends, which lost 2 bases and 7 bases, there was a span of 9 bases. The CDR3 totals 12 residues.

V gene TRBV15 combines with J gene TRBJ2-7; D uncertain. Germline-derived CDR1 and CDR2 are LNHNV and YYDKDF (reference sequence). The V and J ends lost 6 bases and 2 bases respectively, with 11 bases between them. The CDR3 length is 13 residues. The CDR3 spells CATRYLGTYEQYV. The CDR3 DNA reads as TGTGCCACCAGGTATCTCGGAACCTACGAGCAGTACGTC.

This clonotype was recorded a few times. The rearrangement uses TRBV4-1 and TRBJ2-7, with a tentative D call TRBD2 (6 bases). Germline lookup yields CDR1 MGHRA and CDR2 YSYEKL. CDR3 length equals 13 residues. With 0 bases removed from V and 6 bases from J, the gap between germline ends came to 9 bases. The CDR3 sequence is CASSQDGGFEQYF. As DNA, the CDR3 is TGCGCCAGCAGCCAAGATGGAGGGTTCGAGCAGTACTTC.

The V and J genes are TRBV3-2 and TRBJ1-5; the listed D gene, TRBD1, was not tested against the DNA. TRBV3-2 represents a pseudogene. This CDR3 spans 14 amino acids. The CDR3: CASSQKWGSQPQHF. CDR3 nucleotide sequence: TGTGCCAGCAGCCAAAAATGGGGGTCGCAGCCCCAGCATTTT.

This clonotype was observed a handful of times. CDR3 nucleotides: TGCAGTGCTACAACAGATACGCAGTATTTT. Its protein product is CSATTDTQYF. V gene TRBV20-1 combines with J gene TRBJ2-3; unclear D gene. Germline V gives CDR1 DFQATT, CDR2 SNEGSKA (reference sequence). This CDR3 has 10 amino acids. Trimming took 4 bases from V and 3 from J, leaving 2 bases between them.

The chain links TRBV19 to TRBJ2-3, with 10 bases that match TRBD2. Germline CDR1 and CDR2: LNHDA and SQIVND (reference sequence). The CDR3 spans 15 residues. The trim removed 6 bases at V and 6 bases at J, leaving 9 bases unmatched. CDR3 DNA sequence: TGTGCCAGTAGCCAGACTAGCGGGCTATGGGATACGCAGTATTTT. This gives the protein CASSQTSGLWDTQYF.

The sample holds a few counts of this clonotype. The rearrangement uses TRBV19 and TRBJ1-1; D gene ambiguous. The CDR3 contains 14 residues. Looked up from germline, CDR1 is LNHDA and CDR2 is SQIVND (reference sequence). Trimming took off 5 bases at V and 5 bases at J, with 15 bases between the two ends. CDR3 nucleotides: TGTGCCAGTAGTTACGGGCGGGGTAGGACTGAAGCTTTCTTT. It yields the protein CASSYGRGRTEAFF.

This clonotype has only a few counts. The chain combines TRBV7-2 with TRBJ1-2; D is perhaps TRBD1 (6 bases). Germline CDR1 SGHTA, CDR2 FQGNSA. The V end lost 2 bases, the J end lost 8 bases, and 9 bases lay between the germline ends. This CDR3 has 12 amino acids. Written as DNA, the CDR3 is TGTGCCAGCAGCTTATCCAGGGGCGGCTACACCTTC. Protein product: CASSLSRGGYTF.

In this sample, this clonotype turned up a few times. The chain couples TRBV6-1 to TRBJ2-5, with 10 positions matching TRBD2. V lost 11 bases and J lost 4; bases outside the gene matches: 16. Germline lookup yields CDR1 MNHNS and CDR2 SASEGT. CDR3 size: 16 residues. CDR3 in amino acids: CAASPTGLAGVETQYF. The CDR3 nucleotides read TGTGCCGCCTCCCCGACAGGCCTAGCGGGGGTAGAGACCCAGTACTTC.

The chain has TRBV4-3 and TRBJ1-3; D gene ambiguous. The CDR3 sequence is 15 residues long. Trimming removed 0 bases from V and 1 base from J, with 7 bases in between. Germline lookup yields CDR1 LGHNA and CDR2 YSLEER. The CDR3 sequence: CASSQERGSGNTIYF. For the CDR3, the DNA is TGCGCCAGCAGCCAAGAACGAGGGTCTGGAAACACCATATATTTT.

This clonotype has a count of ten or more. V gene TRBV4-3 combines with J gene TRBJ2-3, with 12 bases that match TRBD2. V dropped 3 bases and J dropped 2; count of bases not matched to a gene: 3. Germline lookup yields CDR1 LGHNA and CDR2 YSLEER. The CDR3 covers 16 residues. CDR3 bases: TGCGCCAGCAGCCACGGGACTAGCGGGTTCACAGATACGCAGTATTTT. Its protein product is CASSHGTSGFTDTQYF.